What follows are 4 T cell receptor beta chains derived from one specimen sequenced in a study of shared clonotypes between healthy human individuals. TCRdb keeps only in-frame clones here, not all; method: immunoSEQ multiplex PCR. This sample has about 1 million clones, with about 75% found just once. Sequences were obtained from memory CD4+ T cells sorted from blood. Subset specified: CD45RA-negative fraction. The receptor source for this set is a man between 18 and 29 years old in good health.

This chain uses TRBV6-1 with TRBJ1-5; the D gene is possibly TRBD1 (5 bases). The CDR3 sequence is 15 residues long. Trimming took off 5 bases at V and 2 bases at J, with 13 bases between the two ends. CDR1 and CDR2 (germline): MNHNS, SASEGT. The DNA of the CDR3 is TGTGCCAGCAGTTCGGGACCTCGGGGCAATCAGCCCCAGCATTTT. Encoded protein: CASSSGPRGNQPQHF.

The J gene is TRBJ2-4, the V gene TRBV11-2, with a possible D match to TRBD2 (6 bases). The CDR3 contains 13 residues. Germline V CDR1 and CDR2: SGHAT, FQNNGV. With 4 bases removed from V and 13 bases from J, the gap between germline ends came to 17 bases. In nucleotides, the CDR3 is TGTGCCAGCAGCTCCACCTTGGCGGGACCCCAGTACTTC. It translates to CASSSTLAGPQYF.

CDR3 sequence reads: CASYSGRAVETQYF. CDR3 DNA: TGCGCCAGTTATAGCGGGAGGGCCGTCGAGACCCAGTACTTC. V is TRBV5-1 and J is TRBJ2-5; TRBD2 matches at 11 bases. After removal of 8 bases from V and 5 bases from J, the junction contained 8 bases not matched to a gene. The germline V gene encodes CDR1 SGHRS and CDR2 YFSETQ. This CDR3 is built from 14 residues.

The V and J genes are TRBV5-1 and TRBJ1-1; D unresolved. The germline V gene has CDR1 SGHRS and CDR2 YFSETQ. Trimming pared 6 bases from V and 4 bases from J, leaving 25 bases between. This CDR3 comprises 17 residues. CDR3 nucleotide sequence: TGCGCCAGCAAGGATAGTCGTACAACGAGTCCGGGCACTGAAGCTTTCTTT. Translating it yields CASKDSRTTSPGTEAFF.